This entry lists 6 T cell receptor beta chains sequenced from one sample in a study of T cell repertoires in cytomegalovirus infection. TCRdb redid the calling of the reads with MiXCR, one entry per CDR3 protein. This sample has fewer than 1,000,000 distinct CDR3 sequences, with more than 25% found just once. No antigens are known for them. Sequencing used cultured CD8+ T cells from PBMCs, obtained from culture after CMV antigen stimulation. The receptors come from a human donor in good health (CMV status not recorded). Some clones in this sample may be carry-over from other donors' samples.

This clonotype appeared a few times. The genes are TRBV19 and TRBJ1-2; D is unresolved. Germline CDR1 reads LNHDA; CDR2 reads SQIVND (reference sequence). The V end was cut by 4 bases, the J end by 1 base, with 13 bases between. The CDR3 spans 15 residues. The CDR3 coding sequence is TGTGCCAGTAGTACCCGGCTTGCGGATAACTATGGCTACACCTTC. Its protein is CASSTRLADNYGYTF.

The V call is TRBV7-9, the J call TRBJ2-1; TRBD2 aligns across 12 bases. CDR1 is SEHNR, CDR2 FQNEAQ, per germline (reference sequence). J lost 4 bases, V lost 5 bases, and 6 bases had no gene match. The CDR3 is 16 residues long. The DNA of the CDR3 is TGTGCCAGCAGCACCGTACTAGCGGGGGGATACAATGAGCAGTTCTTC. Protein: CASSTVLAGGYNEQFF.

This chain connects TRBV28 to TRBJ1-5, with no clear D. V was clipped by 0 bases and J by 2 bases, with 8 bases between them. CDR1 MDHEN and CDR2 SYDVKM come from the germline V gene. There are 15 residues in the CDR3. CDR3 amino acids: CASSLWRHRNQPQHF. CDR3 DNA sequence: TGTGCCAGCAGTTTATGGAGACACCGCAATCAGCCCCAGCATTTT.

The rearrangement links TRBV7-6 to TRBJ2-1; D not resolved. This CDR3 is built from 15 residues. With 6 bases removed from V and 5 bases from J, the gap between germline ends came to 17 bases. Germline lookup yields CDR1 SGHVS and CDR2 FNYEAQ. CDR3 amino acids: CASSLFLVGNNEQFF. Written as DNA, the CDR3 is TGTGCCAGCAGTCTTTTCCTAGTCGGCAACAATGAGCAGTTCTTC. Together with reference TRBV7-6 and TRBJ2-1, the CDR3 gives the full variable domain: GAGVSQSPRYKVTKRGQDVALRCDPISGHVSLYWYRQALGQGPEFLTYFNYEAQQDKSGLPNDRFSAERPEGSISTLTIQRTEQRDSAMYRCASSLFLVGNNEQFFGPGTRLTVL.

The table lists this clonotype with a few counts. This rearrangement joins TRBV2 to TRBJ1-2; weak D call: TRBD1 (5 bases). This CDR3 comprises 11 residues. V dropped 10 bases and J dropped 4 bases, with 10 bases sitting between them. Germline values: CDR1 SNHLY, CDR2 FYNNEI. This chain's CDR3 is CANTGPYGYTF. The DNA for the CDR3 is TGTGCCAACACAGGTCCCTATGGCTACACCTTC.

Turning to this clonotype: One end of the junction varies from germline; a read error may be responsible. This sequence joins TRBV2 and TRBJ1-1, with 7 bases identical to TRBD1. The germline gives CDR1 SNHLY, CDR2 FYNNEI. This CDR3 has 13 residues. CDR3 nucleotides: TGTGCCAGCAGGGAAGCCGGGACAGTTGAAGCTTTCTTT. Its protein is CASREAGTVEAFF.